The 13 T cell receptor beta chains below all came from one sample that was sequenced in a study of shared clonotypes between healthy human individuals. The method was immunoSEQ multiplex PCR; TCRdb's version includes in-frame clones alone and lacks a portion of them. The repertoire holds 2 million to 2.5 million clones, approximately 96% seen once, with roughly 0.13% in the top ten. The specimen was naive CD4+ T cells sorted from blood. Subset of the sample: CD45RA+ positively selected. The receptors stem from a man younger than 35 in good health.

This clone was seen more than once but under ten times. Within the sample, other DNA sequences also encode this same CDR3. The V and J genes are TRBV20-1 and TRBJ1-1; the D is unclear. Trimming took 6 bases from V and 1 from J, leaving 3 bases between them. The CDR3 contains 10 residues. Germline-derived CDR1 and CDR2 are DFQATT and SNEGSKA (reference sequence). CDR3 sequence (DNA): TGCAGTGCCCGGAACACTGAAGCTTTCTTT. Residues: CSARNTEAFF.

V gene TRBV18 combines with J gene TRBJ1-2; tentatively, D is TRBD1 (6 bases). V was clipped by 6 bases and J by 6 bases, with 17 bases between them. The CDR3 consists of 14 residues. In germline, CDR1 is KGHSH, CDR2 LQKENI. CDR3 bases: TGTGCCAGCTCCCCCCCGTCGTGGACAGATGGCTACACCTTC. Protein sequence: CASSPPSWTDGYTF.

The chain combines TRBV28 with TRBJ2-7; the D is unclear. Germline CDR1 is MDHEN and CDR2 is SYDVKM. Trimming shortened V by 6 bases and J by 7 bases, and 10 bases separated the two germline ends. The CDR3 has 11 residues. CDR3 nucleotides: TGTGCCAGCAGCTCAAAACGGGAGCAGTACTTC. Translating it yields CASSSKREQYF.

The CDR3 DNA sequence: TGTGCCATCAGTGAATACGAACTAATGGGTGGAGCGAGCACTGAAGCTTTCTTT. Encoded protein: CAISEYELMGGASTEAFF. The V and J genes are TRBV10-3 and TRBJ1-1; the D is unclear. Germline CDR1 and CDR2: ENHRY and SYGVKD. This CDR3 region has 18 residues. Trimming removed 3 bases at V and 4 bases at J, with 24 bases between.

This clone was recorded only once. The identical CDR3 is also encoded by other nucleotide sequences in the sample. The rearrangement links TRBV5-1 to TRBJ2-7, with TRBD1 matching 7 bases. The germline V gene has CDR1 SGHRS and CDR2 YFSETQ. V shed 0 bases and J 0 bases; nucleotides not matched to a gene: 3. The CDR3 has 15 residues. CDR3 in DNA: TGCGCCAGCAGCTTGGAGGGGACAGCCTCCTACGAGCAGTACTTC. This encodes CASSLEGTASYEQYF.

The V gene is TRBV28, the J gene TRBJ2-7, with a tentative D call TRBD2 (5 bases). The V and J ends lost 7 bases and 5 bases respectively, with 21 bases between them. This CDR3 region has 15 residues. The germline gives CDR1 MDHEN, CDR2 SYDVKM. The CDR3 DNA reads as TGTGCCAGCAAATCTCGGGGATTAAGAGACGACGAGCAGTACTTC. It codes for CASKSRGLRDDEQYF. The full variable domain, with the rest looked up from reference TRBV28 and TRBJ2-7, is DVKVTQSSRYLVKRTGEKVFLECVQDMDHENMFWYRQDPGLGLRLIYFSYDVKMKEKGDIPEGYSVSREKKERFSLILESASTNQTSMYLCASKSRGLRDDEQYFGPGTRLTVT.

The chain is built from TRBV10-3 and TRBJ1-5, with 7 nucleotides matching TRBD1. The CDR3 has 14 amino acids. The V and J ends lost 5 bases and 4 bases, in that order; junction bases with no gene match: 5. Germline CDR1 ENHRY, CDR2 SYGVKD. The CDR3 bases are TGTGCCATCAGTCGACAGGGCCCTAATCAGCCCCAGCATTTT. Protein: CAISRQGPNQPQHF.

This sequence joins TRBV4-2 and TRBJ2-3; 11 nucleotides align to TRBD1. With V trimmed by 0 bases and J by 5 bases, 10 bases remained unmatched. Looked up from germline, CDR1 is LGHNA and CDR2 is YNFKEQ. The CDR3 loop spans 18 amino acids. The CDR3 DNA sequence: TGTGCCAGCAGCCAAGAGGATAAGGCGGGACAGGGGGGAGATACGCAGTATTTT. This sequence encodes CASSQEDKAGQGGDTQYF.

This chain uses TRBV2 with TRBJ2-7; D not resolved. Germline CDR1 SNHLY, CDR2 FYNNEI. The V gene lost 7 bases and the J gene lost 6 bases, with 10 bases spanning the gap. The CDR3 runs to 11 residues. The CDR3 DNA reads as TGTGCCAGCATGTCCGAGGCCGAGCAGTACTTC. Translation: CASMSEAEQYF.

V is TRBV5-1 and J is TRBJ1-4; maybe TRBD1 (5 bases). The CDR3 totals 14 residues. Germline CDR1 is SGHRS and CDR2 is YFSETQ. Trimming removed 0 bases from V and 8 bases from J, with 11 bases in between. DNA for the CDR3: TGCGCCAGCAGCTTGGGAGGGACTTCAGAAAAACTGTTTTTT. Translating gives CASSLGGTSEKLFF.

The chain uses TRBV5-4 and TRBJ2-5; D is unclear. CDR1 is SGHNT and CDR2 is YYREEE in the germline V gene (reference sequence). V shed 0 bases and J shed 5 bases, with 11 bases lying between them. This CDR3 has 14 amino acids. The CDR3 loop is CASSLEHIRETQYF. The DNA of the CDR3 is TGTGCCAGCAGCTTGGAACATATAAGGGAGACCCAGTACTTC.

The sample holds one count of this clone. This rearrangement joins TRBV5-1 to TRBJ2-7, with TRBD1 identical over 9 bases. Germline V gives CDR1 SGHRS, CDR2 YFSETQ. Trimming took 4 bases from V and 2 from J; bases not matched to a gene: 7. This CDR3 has 15 amino acids. CDR3 nucleotides: TGCGCCAGCAGCAATGCGGGGACAGGGACCTACGAGCAGTACTTC. Translation gives CASSNAGTGTYEQYF.

This chain links TRBV11-2 with TRBJ2-7, with TRBD2 as a possible D gene (5 bases). Trimming stripped 1 base from V and 7 bases from J, with 14 bases between. Germline lookup yields CDR1 SGHAT and CDR2 FQNNGV. This CDR3 has 14 amino acids. The CDR3 nucleotides read TGTGCCAGCAGCTTAGTTCTAGCCAAGGGAGAGCAGTACTTC. Protein sequence: CASSLVLAKGEQYF.